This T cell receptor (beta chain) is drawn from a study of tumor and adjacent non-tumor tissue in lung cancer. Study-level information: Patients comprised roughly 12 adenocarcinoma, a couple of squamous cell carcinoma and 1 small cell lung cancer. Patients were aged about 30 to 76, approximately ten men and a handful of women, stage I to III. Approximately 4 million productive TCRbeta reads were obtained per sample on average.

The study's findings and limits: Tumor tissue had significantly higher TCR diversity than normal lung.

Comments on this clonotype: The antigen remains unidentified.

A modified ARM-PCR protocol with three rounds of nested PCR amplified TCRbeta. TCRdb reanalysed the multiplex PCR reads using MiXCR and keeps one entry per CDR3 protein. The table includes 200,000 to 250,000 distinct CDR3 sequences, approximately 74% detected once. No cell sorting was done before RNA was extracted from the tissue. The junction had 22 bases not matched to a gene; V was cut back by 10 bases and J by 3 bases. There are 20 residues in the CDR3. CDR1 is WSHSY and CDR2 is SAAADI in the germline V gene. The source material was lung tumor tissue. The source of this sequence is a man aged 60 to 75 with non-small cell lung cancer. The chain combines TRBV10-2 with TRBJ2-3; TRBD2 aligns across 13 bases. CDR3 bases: TGCGCCACCGAAGTCCCAACTAGCGGGGGGGATATAAAGGCAACAGATACGCAGTATTTT. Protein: CATEVPTSGGDIKATDTQYF.